Presented here are 15 T cell receptor beta chains from one specimen sequenced in a study of cytomegalovirus exposure and HLA in healthy donors. Vbeta (60) and Jbeta (13) primers were used in the PCR. Produced via immunoSEQ multiplex PCR; TCRdb's table is partial and in-frame only. This repertoire shows 170,000 or so clones, over 75% found once; its top ten account for 2.4%. Sequencing input: PBMCs. The receptors derive from a man between 60 and 70 years old in good health and CMV-seronegative.

The rearrangement links TRBV5-1 to TRBJ2-1, with D possibly being TRBD1 (5 bases). CDR3 length equals 14 residues. Germline assignment: CDR1 SGHRS and CDR2 YFSETQ. The V and J ends lost 2 bases and 2 bases respectively, with 8 bases between them. The CDR3 DNA reads TGCGCCAGCAGCTTAGGACAACCCTACAATGAGCAGTTCTTC. Protein product: CASSLGQPYNEQFF. Using reference TRBV5-1 and TRBJ2-1 for the parts outside the CDR3, the full variable domain is KAGVTQTPRYLIKTRGQQVTLSCSPISGHRSVSWYQQTPGQGLQFLFEYFSETQRNKGNFPGRFSGRQFSNSRSEMNVSTLELGDSALYLCASSLGQPYNEQFFGPGTRLTVL.

This clone was found a few times. The rearrangement joins TRBV19 to TRBJ1-4; D may be TRBD1 (6 bases). The CDR3 consists of 14 residues. From germline, CDR1 is LNHDA and CDR2 SQIVND (reference sequence). Trimming removed 5 bases from V and 8 bases from J, with 15 bases in between. The CDR3 protein is CASSVTGGGEKLFF. The CDR3 DNA reads TGTGCCAGTAGTGTGACAGGAGGCGGAGAAAAACTGTTTTTT.

This clone appeared a single time. This chain joins TRBV18 and TRBJ2-7, with D maybe TRBD1 (5 bases). Trimming cost V 3 bases and J 5 bases, with 14 bases left between them. This CDR3 is built from 14 residues. Germline V lookup: CDR1 KGHSH, CDR2 LQKENI. The CDR3 loop is CASSPRQGTNEQYF. CDR3 nucleotides: TGTGCCAGCTCACCTCGGCAGGGAACCAACGAGCAGTACTTC.

This chain joins TRBV4-2 and TRBJ2-4; D gene ambiguous. Trimming removed 7 bases at V and 1 base at J, with 14 bases between. This CDR3 is 15 amino acids long. Germline V gene sequence: CDR1 LGHNA, CDR2 YNFKEQ. CDR3 amino acids: CASTHEANAKNIQYF. The CDR3 coding sequence is TGTGCCAGCACCCATGAAGCGAATGCCAAAAACATTCAGTACTTC.

This clone appeared once. The gene calls are TRBV28 and TRBJ2-4; a weak D match, TRBD1 (6 bases). With 5 bases removed from V and 9 bases from J, the gap between germline ends came to 20 bases. The CDR3 runs to 15 residues. Germline CDR1 is MDHEN and CDR2 is SYDVKM. The CDR3 bases are TGTGCCAGCAGTGGGAGTGCAGGGGTGTTGGGCATTCAGTACTTC. It codes for CASSGSAGVLGIQYF.

This chain connects TRBV7-9 to TRBJ1-5; D unresolved. Trimming pared 3 bases from V and 3 bases from J, leaving 3 bases between. Germline assignment: CDR1 SEHNR and CDR2 FQNEAQ (reference sequence). CDR3 size: 12 residues. CDR3 sequence reads: CASSFNNQPQHF. CDR3 DNA: TGTGCCAGCAGCTTTAACAATCAGCCCCAGCATTTT.

The chain has TRBV5-4 and TRBJ2-7; 8 bases line up with TRBD2. Unmatched junction bases numbered 4, after V lost 0 bases and J lost 2 bases. The CDR3 covers 15 residues. Germline lookup yields CDR1 SGHNT and CDR2 YYREEE (reference sequence). The CDR3 DNA follows: TGTGCCAGCAGCTTGGCTCGGGGGGGACCCTACGAGCAGTACTTC. Its translation is CASSLARGGPYEQYF.

A word on this clone: One junction end does not reproduce the germline sequence, and a read error may be involved. This sequence joins TRBV7-9 and TRBJ1-2; 8 bases fit TRBD1. The CDR3 spans 16 residues. Per germline, CDR1 SEHNR and CDR2 FQNEAQ (reference sequence). CDR3 loop: CSSSLGAGGADYGYTF. CDR3 bases: TGTTCCAGCAGCTTAGGGGCAGGGGGCGCGGACTATGGCTACACCTTC.

The gene calls are TRBV4-2 and TRBJ1-5, with no clear D. There are 13 residues in the CDR3. Trimming took off 0 bases at V and 6 bases at J, with 6 bases between the two ends. The germline V gene encodes CDR1 LGHNA and CDR2 YNFKEQ. In nucleotides, the CDR3 is TGTGCCAGCAGCCAAGAGAGGGTTCAGCCCCAGCATTTT. This encodes CASSQERVQPQHF.

This chain joins TRBV14 and TRBJ1-3; no definite D call. Germline lookup yields CDR1 SGHDN and CDR2 FVKESK. There are 17 residues in the CDR3. V was shortened by 1 base and J by 1 base, with 14 bases between the two germline ends. In DNA form, the CDR3 reads TGTGCCAGCAGCCAAGTCGGGAGGCGGGGATCTGGAAACACCATATATTTT. Translation: CASSQVGRRGSGNTIYF.

This clone appeared a single time. The chain joins TRBV2 to TRBJ2-6; D is perhaps TRBD2 (6 bases). Germline V lookup: CDR1 SNHLY, CDR2 FYNNEI. V was pared by 6 bases and J by 2 bases, with 11 bases between. The CDR3 consists of 15 residues. The CDR3 DNA reads TGTGCCAGCAGCCCCGGAGGGACTGGGGCCAACGTCCTGACTTTC. Translation gives CASSPGGTGANVLTF.

This clone is a singleton in its sample. This rearrangement joins TRBV6-5 to TRBJ2-1; 16 nucleotides line up with TRBD2. Trimming at V came to 8 bases and at J to 9 bases, leaving 7 bases not matched to a gene. CDR1 and CDR2 from the germline V gene are MNHEY and SVGAGI. The CDR3 is 15 amino acids. CDR3 in DNA: TGTGCCAGCCAGGCGGGGACTAGCGGGAGGGGTGAGCAGTTCTTC. This gives the protein CASQAGTSGRGEQFF.

The chain combines TRBV5-1 with TRBJ2-5; no reliable D call. This CDR3 region has 14 residues. Germline V lookup: CDR1 SGHRS, CDR2 YFSETQ. Trimming cost V 2 bases and J 2 bases, with 10 bases left between them. The DNA of the CDR3 is TGCGCCAGCAGCTTCGGCGGTGATCAAGAGACCCAGTACTTC. Protein: CASSFGGDQETQYF. The variable domain in full, completed from reference TRBV5-1 and TRBJ2-5, reads KAGVTQTPRYLIKTRGQQVTLSCSPISGHRSVSWYQQTPGQGLQFLFEYFSETQRNKGNFPGRFSGRQFSNSRSEMNVSTLELGDSALYLCASSFGGDQETQYFGPGTRLLVL.

This clone has a single count. The chain is built from TRBV5-4 and TRBJ2-1, with TRBD2 identical over 8 bases. The trim removed 4 bases at V and 1 base at J, leaving 4 bases unmatched. The CDR3 consists of 15 residues. From germline, CDR1 is SGHNT and CDR2 YYREEE (reference sequence). The CDR3, as DNA: TGTGCCAGCAGCGCGAGACTAGCGTCCTACAATGAGCAGTTCTTC. The encoded protein is CASSARLASYNEQFF.

The rearrangement uses TRBV7-8 and TRBJ2-2; D call uncertain. The CDR3 contains 17 residues. CDR1 is SGHVS and CDR2 is FQNEAQ in the germline V gene. Trimming pared 5 bases from V and 2 bases from J, leaving 18 bases between. The CDR3 coding sequence is TGTGCCAGCAGCCCCGAAGAGAACAGTGCAAACACCGGGGAGCTGTTTTTT. Translating it yields CASSPEENSANTGELFF.